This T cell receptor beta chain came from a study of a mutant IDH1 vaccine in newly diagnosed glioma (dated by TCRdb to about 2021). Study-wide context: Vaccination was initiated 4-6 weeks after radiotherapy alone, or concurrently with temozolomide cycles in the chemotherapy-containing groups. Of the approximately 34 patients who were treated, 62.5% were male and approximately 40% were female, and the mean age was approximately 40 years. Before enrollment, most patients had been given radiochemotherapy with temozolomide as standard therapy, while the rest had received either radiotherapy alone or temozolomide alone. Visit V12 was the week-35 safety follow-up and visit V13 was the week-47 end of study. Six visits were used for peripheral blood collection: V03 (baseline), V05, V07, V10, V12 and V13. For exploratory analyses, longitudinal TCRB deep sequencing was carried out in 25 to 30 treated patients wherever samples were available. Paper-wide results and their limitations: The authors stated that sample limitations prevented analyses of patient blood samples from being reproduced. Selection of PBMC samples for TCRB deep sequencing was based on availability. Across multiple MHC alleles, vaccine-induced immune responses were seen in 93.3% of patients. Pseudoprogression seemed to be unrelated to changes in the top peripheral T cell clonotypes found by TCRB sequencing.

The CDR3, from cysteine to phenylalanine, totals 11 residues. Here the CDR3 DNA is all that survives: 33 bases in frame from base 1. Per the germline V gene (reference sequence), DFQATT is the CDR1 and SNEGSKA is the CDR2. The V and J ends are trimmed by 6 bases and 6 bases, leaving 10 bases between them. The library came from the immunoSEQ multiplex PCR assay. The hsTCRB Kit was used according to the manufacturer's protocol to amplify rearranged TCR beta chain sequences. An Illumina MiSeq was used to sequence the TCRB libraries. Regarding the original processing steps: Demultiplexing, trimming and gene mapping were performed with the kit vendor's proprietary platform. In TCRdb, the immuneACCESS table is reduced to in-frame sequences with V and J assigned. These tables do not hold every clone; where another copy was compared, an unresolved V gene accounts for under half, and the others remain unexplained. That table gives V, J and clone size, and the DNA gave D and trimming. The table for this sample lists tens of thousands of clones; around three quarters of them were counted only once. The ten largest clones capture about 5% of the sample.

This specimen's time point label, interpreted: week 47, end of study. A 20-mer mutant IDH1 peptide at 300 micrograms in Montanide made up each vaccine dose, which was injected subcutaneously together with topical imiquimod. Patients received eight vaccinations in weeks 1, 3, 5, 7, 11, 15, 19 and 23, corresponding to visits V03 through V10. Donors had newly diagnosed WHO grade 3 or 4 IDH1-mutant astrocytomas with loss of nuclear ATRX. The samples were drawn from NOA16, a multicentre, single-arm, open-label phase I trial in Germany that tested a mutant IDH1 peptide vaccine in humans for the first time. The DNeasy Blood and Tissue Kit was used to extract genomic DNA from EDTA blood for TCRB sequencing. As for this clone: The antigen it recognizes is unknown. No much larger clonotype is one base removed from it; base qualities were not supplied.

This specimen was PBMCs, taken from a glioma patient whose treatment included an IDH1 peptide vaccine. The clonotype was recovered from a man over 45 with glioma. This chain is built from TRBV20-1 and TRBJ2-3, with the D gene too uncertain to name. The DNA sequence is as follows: TGCAGTGCGACCGGCATGGATACGCAGTATTTT. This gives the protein CSATGMDTQYF.